The 7 T cell receptor beta chains below come from one sample, sequenced in a study of identical twins. Using its own MiXCR run on the 5' RACE reads, TCRdb lists one record per CDR3 protein. Of approximately 190,000 distinct CDR3 sequences listed, around 15% are singletons. These data also featured in a second study, about T cells expressing NK-cell markers.

The sequenced sample consisted of CD8+ T cells sorted from blood. These receptors all come from a woman under 30 in good health.

The chain uses TRBV20-1 and TRBJ1-1, with 7 bases identical to TRBD1. CDR3 length equals 15 residues. The germline V gene encodes CDR1 DFQATT and CDR2 SNEGSKA (reference sequence). The V segment lost 0 bases and the J segment 1 base; nucleotides outside the gene matches: 5. CDR3 nucleotides: TGCAGTGCTAGAGATGAGGGGGCATCGAACACTGAAGCTTTCTTT. Its translation: CSARDEGASNTEAFF.

This clonotype was picked up a small number of times. V usage is TRBV4-1 and J usage is TRBJ2-1, with D possibly matching TRBD2 (5 bases). Germline assignment: CDR1 MGHRA and CDR2 YSYEKL. Trimming took 4 bases from V and 8 from J, leaving 15 bases between them. This CDR3 is 14 amino acids long. Here the CDR3 reads CASSRGRQLDEQFF. In nucleotides, the CDR3 is TGCGCCAGCAGCCGCGGGCGCCAACTAGATGAGCAGTTCTTC.

The sample holds a few counts of this clonotype. The V call is TRBV15, the J call TRBJ2-7; D is unresolved. This CDR3 contains 15 residues. Germline loops: CDR1 LNHNV, CDR2 YYDKDF (reference sequence). V was shortened by 0 bases and J by 2 bases, with 11 bases between the two germline ends. The CDR3 protein is CATSRDRPPPYEQYF. CDR3 nucleotides: TGTGCCACCAGCAGAGACCGACCACCCCCCTACGAGCAGTACTTC.

This clonotype was counted only a few times. This chain joins TRBV29-1 and TRBJ1-2; D not resolved. V lost 4 bases to trimming and J lost 1 base, with 7 bases between them. Germline V CDR1 and CDR2: SQVTM, ANQGSEA. This CDR3 is built from 12 residues. This CDR3 is CSVASDNYGYTF. In nucleotides, the CDR3 is TGCAGCGTTGCGTCAGATAACTATGGCTACACCTTC.

The chain links TRBV7-2 to TRBJ2-2; 7 bases match TRBD2. Germline CDR1 is SGHTA and CDR2 is FQGNSA. J lost 6 bases, V lost 10 bases, and 8 bases had no gene match. This CDR3 region has 13 residues. DNA for the CDR3: TGTGCCACCACGGGGGGTGGCGCCGGGGAGCTGTTTTTT. Translation: CATTGGGAGELFF.

The chain has TRBV9 and TRBJ2-1, with 14 bases identical to TRBD2. The CDR3 covers 17 residues. V lost 0 bases to trimming and J lost 4 bases; unmatched junction nucleotides: 3. Looked up from germline, CDR1 is SGDLS and CDR2 is YYNGEE. DNA of the CDR3: TGTGCCAGCAGCGTAGGGACTAGCGGGGGGACTTACAATGAGCAGTTCTTC. It encodes CASSVGTSGGTYNEQFF.

V and J are TRBV6-2 or TRBV6-3 and TRBJ2-1, with 9 nucleotides matching TRBD1. V shed 3 bases and J 6 bases; nucleotides not matched to a gene: 9. This CDR3 region has 16 residues. The germline V gene encodes CDR1 MNHEY and CDR2 SVGEGT. The CDR3 coding sequence is TGTGCCAGCAGTTATAACCCGGGACAGGGCAGCAATGAGCAGTTCTTC. Protein sequence: CASSYNPGQGSNEQFF.